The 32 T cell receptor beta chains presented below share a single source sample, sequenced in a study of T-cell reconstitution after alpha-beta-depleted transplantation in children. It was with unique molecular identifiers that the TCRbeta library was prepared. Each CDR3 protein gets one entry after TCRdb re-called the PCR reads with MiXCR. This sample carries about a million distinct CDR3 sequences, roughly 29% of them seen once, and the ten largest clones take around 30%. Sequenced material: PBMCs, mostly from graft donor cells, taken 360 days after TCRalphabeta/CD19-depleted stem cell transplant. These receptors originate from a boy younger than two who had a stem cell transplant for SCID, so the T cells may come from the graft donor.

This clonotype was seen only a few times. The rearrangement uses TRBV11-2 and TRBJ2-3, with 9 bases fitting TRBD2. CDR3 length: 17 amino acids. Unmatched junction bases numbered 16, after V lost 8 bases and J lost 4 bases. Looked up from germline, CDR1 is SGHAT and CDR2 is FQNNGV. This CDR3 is CASAGRGGTFPADTQYF. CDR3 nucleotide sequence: TGTGCCAGCGCCGGGCGGGGGGGCACTTTTCCGGCAGATACGCAGTATTTT.

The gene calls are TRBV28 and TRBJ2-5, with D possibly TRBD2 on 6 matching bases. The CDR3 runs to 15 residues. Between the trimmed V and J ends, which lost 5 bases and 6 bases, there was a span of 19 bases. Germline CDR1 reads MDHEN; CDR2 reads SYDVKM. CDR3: CASSITGLRAKTQYF. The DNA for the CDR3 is TGTGCCAGCAGTATAACAGGACTACGAGCGAAGACCCAGTACTTC.

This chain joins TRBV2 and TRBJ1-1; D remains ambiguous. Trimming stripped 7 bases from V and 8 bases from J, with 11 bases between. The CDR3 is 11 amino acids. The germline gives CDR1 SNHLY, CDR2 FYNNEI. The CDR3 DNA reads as TGTGCCAGCACCCGAGGACGAGAAGCTTTCTTT. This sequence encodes CASTRGREAFF.

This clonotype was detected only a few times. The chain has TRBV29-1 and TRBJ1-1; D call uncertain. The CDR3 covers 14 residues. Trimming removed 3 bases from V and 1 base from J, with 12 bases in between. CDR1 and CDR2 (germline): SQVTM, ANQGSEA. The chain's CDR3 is CSVEYVVGNTEAFF. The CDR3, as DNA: TGCAGCGTTGAGTACGTGGTGGGGAACACTGAAGCTTTCTTT. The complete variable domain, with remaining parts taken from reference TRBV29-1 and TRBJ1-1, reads SAVISQKPSRDICQRGTSLTIQCQVDSQVTMMFWYRQQPGQSLTLIATANQGSEATYESGFVIDKFPISRPNLTFSTLTVSNMSPEDSSIYLCSVEYVVGNTEAFFGQGTRLTVV.

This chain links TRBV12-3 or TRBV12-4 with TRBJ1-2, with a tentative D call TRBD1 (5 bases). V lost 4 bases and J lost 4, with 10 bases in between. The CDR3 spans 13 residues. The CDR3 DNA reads TGTGCCAGCAGTTCCCAGGGTTTCTATGGCTACACCTTC. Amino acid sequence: CASSSQGFYGYTF.

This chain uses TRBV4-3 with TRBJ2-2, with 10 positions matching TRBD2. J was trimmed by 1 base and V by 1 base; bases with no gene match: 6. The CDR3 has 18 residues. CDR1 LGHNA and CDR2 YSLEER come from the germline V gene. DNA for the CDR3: TGCGCCAGCAGCCAAGGTCCTAGCGGGGGCGTGAACACCGGGGAGCTGTTTTTT. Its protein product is CASSQGPSGGVNTGELFF.

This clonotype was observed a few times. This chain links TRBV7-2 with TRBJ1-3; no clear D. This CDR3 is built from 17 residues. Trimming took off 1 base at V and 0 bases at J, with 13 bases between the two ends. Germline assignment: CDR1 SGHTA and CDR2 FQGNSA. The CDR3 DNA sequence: TGTGCCAGCAGCTTAGTTTCCTTCTCGAGCTCTGGAAACACCATATATTTT. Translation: CASSLVSFSSSGNTIYF.

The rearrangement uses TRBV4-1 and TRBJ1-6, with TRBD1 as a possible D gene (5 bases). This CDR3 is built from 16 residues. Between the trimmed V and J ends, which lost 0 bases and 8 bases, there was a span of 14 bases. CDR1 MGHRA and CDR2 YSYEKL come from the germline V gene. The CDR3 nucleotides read TGCGCCAGCAGCCAAGATTTCGGGGGGTTAGATTCACCCCTCCACTTT. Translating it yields CASSQDFGGLDSPLHF.

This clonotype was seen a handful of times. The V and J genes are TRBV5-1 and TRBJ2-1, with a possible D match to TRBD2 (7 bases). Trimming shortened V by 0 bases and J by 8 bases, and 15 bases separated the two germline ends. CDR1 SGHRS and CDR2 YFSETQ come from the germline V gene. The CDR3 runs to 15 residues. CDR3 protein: CASSLDPGGRDEQFF. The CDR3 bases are TGCGCCAGCAGCTTGGATCCCGGGGGGCGGGATGAGCAGTTCTTC.

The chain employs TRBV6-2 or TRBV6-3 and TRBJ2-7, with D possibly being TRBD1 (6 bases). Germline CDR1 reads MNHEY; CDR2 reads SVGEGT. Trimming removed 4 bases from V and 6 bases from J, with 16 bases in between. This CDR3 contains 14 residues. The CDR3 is CASSSDRNGFEQYF. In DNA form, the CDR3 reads TGTGCCAGCAGTTCCGACAGGAATGGCTTCGAGCAGTACTTC.

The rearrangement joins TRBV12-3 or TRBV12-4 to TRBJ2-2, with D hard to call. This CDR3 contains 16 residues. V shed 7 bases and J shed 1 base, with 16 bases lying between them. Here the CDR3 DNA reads TGTGCCAGCATCCCCCCCGTGGGGAAGAACACCGGGGAGCTGTTTTTT. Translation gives CASIPPVGKNTGELFF.

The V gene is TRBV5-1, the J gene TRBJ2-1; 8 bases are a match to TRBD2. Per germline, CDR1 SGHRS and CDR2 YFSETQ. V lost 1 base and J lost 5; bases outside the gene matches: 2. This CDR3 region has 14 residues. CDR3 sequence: CASSLSGSNNEQFF. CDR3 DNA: TGCGCCAGCAGCTTGAGCGGGAGTAACAATGAGCAGTTCTTC.

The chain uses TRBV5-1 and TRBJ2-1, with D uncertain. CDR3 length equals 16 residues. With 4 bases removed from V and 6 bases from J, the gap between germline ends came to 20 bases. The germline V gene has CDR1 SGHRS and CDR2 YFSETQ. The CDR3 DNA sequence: TGCGCCAGCAGCCCGCACCAGATTGCTCGCGTCAATGAGCAGTTCTTC. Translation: CASSPHQIARVNEQFF.

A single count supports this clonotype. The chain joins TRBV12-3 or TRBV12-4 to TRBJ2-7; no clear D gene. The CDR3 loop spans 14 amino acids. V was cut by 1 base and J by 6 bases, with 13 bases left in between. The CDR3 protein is CASSLDAPTGEQYF. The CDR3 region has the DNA TGTGCCAGCAGTTTAGACGCGCCGACGGGCGAGCAGTACTTC.

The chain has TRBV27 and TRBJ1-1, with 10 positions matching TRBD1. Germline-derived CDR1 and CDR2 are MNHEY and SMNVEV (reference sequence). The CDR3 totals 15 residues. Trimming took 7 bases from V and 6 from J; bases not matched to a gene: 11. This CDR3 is CASTFGDRGTAEAFF. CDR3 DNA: TGTGCCAGCACCTTTGGGGACAGGGGAACGGCTGAAGCTTTCTTT.

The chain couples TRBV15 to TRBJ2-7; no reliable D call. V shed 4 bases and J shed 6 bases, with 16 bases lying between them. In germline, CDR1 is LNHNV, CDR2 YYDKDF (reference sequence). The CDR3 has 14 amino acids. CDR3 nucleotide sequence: TGTGCCACCAGCATTTCTCCAGAGACGGCCGAGCAGTACTTC. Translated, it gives CATSISPETAEQYF.

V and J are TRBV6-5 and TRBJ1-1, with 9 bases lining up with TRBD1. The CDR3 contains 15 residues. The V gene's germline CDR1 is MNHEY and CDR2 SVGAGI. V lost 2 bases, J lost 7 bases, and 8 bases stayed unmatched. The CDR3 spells CASSYHRDRVYEAFF. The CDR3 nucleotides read TGTGCCAGCAGTTACCACCGGGACAGGGTTTATGAAGCTTTCTTT.

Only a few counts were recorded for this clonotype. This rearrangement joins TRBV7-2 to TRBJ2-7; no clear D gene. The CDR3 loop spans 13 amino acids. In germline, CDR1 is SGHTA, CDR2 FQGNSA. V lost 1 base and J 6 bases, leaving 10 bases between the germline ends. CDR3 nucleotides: TGTGCCAGCAGCTTAGTGCAGCTCGGCGAGCAGTACTTC. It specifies CASSLVQLGEQYF.

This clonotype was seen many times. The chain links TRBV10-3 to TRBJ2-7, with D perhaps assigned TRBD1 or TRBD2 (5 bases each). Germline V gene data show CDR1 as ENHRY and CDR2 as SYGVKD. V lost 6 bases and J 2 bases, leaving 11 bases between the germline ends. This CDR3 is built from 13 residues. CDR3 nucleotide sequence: TGTGCCATCAGGCCCGGGGCTCCCTACGAGCAGTACTTC. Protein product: CAIRPGAPYEQYF.

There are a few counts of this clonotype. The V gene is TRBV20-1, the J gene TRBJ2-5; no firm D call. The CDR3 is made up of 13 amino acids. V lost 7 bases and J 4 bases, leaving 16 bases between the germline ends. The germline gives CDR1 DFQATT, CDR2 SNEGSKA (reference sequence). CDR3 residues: CSGQTLGRETQYF. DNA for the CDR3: TGCAGTGGTCAGACTCTGGGTAGAGAGACCCAGTACTTC.

CDR3 loop: CASSPEQGRKTQYF. In DNA, the CDR3 is TGTGCCAGCAGCCCCGAACAGGGTAGAAAGACCCAGTACTTC. The chain employs TRBV7-2 and TRBJ2-5; tentatively, D is TRBD1 (6 bases). Germline V gene lookup returns CDR1 SGHTA and CDR2 FQGNSA. The CDR3 covers 14 residues. Trimming left V 5 bases short and J 6 bases short, with 16 bases between. The entire variable domain, with the rest obtained from reference TRBV7-2 and TRBJ2-5, is as follows: GAGVSQSPSNKVTEKGKDVELRCDPISGHTALYWYRQSLGQGLEFLIYFQGNSAPDKSGLPSDRFSAERTGGSVSTLTIQRTQQEDSAVYLCASSPEQGRKTQYFGPGTRLLVL.

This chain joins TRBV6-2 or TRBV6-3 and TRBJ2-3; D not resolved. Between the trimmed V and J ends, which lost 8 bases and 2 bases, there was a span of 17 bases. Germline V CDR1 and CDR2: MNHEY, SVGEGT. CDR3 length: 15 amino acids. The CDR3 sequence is CASGLLGRSTDTQYF. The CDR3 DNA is TGTGCCAGCGGTTTGCTTGGGCGGTCCACAGATACGCAGTATTTT.

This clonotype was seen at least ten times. This CDR3 reads CASSVELITDTQYF. The CDR3 bases are TGTGCCAGCAGCGTAGAGCTAATCACAGATACGCAGTATTTT. This chain links TRBV9 with TRBJ2-3; D not certain. Germline values: CDR1 SGDLS, CDR2 YYNGEE. The length of the CDR3 is 14 residues. V was shortened by 0 bases and J by 2 bases, with 7 bases between the two germline ends. Together with reference TRBV9 and TRBJ2-3, the CDR3 gives the full variable domain: DSGVTQTPKHLITATGQRVTLRCSPRSGDLSVYWYQQSLDQGLQFLIQYYNGEERAKGNILERFSAQQFPDLHSELNLSSLELGDSALYFCASSVELITDTQYFGPGTRLTVL.

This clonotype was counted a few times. This chain's CDR3 is CASSLRLAGAYLNEQFF. CDR3 nucleotides: TGTGCCAGCAGCCTACGACTAGCGGGGGCCTATCTGAATGAGCAGTTCTTC. The chain links TRBV3-1 to TRBJ2-1; 12 nucleotides match TRBD2. The ends lost 4 bases at V and 7 bases at J; junction bases unmatched: 11. This CDR3 is built from 17 residues. Looked up from germline, CDR1 is LGHDT and CDR2 is YNNKEL (reference sequence).

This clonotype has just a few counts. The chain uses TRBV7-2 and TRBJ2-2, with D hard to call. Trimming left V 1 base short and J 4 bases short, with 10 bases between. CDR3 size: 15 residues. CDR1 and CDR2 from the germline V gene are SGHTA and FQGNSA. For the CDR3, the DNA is TGTGCCAGCAGCTTAGGTTCGACTCTCACCGGGGAGCTGTTTTTT. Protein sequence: CASSLGSTLTGELFF. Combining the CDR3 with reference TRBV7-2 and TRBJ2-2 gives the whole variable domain GAGVSQSPSNKVTEKGKDVELRCDPISGHTALYWYRQSLGQGLEFLIYFQGNSAPDKSGLPSDRFSAERTGGSVSTLTIQRTQQEDSAVYLCASSLGSTLTGELFFGEGSRLTVL.

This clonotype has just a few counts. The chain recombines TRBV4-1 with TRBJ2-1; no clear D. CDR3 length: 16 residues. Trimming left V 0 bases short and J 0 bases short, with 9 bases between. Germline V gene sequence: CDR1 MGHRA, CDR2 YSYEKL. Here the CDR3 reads CASSQERPSSYNEQFF. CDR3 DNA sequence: TGCGCCAGCAGCCAAGAGAGGCCTAGCTCCTACAATGAGCAGTTCTTC.

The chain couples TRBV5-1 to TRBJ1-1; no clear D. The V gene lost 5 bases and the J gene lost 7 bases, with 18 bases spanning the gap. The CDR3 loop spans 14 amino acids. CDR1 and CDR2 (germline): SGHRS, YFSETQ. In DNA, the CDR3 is TGCGCCAGCAGTCCGTTGATCGGGGATGTTGAAGCTTTCTTT. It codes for CASSPLIGDVEAFF.

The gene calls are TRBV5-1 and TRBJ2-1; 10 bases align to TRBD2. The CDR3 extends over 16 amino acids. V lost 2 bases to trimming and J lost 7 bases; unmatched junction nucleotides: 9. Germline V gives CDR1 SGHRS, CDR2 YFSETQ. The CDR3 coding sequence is TGCGCCAGCAGCTTTGATAGCGGGGGGCCCAGGAATGAGCAGTTCTTC. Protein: CASSFDSGGPRNEQFF.

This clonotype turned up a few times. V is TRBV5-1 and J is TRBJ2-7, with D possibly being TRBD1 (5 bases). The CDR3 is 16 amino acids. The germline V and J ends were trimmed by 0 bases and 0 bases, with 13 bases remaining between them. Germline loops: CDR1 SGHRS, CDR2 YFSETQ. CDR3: CASSLVGAPSSYEQYF. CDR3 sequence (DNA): TGCGCCAGCAGCTTGGTAGGGGCACCGAGCTCCTACGAGCAGTACTTC.

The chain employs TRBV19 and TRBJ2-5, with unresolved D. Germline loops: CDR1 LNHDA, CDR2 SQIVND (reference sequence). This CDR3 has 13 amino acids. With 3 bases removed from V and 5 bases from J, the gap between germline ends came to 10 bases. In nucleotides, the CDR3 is TGTGCCAGTAGTATGGGCCTGGAGGAGACCCAGTACTTC. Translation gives CASSMGLEETQYF. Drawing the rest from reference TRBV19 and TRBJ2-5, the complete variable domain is DGGITQSPKYLFRKEGQNVTLSCEQNLNHDAMYWYRQDPGQGLRLIYYSQIVNDFQKGDIAEGYSVSREKKESFPLTVTSAQKNPTAFYLCASSMGLEETQYFGPGTRLLVL.

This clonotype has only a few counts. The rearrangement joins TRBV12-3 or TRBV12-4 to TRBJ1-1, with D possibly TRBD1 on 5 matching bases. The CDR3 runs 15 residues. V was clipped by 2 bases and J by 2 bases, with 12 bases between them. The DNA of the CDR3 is TGTGCCAGCAGTTTAATCGGGACTGGTAACACTGAAGCTTTCTTT. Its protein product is CASSLIGTGNTEAFF.

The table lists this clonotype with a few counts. For the CDR3, the DNA is TGTGCCAGCTGGACGAAGGGGGCGCTCACTGAAGCTTTCTTT. Amino acid sequence: CASWTKGALTEAFF. V and J are TRBV6-1 and TRBJ1-1; 7 bases fit TRBD1. Germline assignment: CDR1 MNHNS and CDR2 SASEGT. This CDR3 contains 14 residues. V trimming: 8 bases; J trimming: 4 bases; junction bases outside the gene matches: 10.